This entry is about one TCR beta chain. While infection was still active, Seattle patients were enrolled and then followed longitudinally. This entry comes from a study of blood T cell repertoires in COVID-19. As for the study in general: The samples span acute and convalescent COVID-19 from the United States, Italy and Spain.

The ends were cut back, 5 bases at V and 0 bases at J, with 11 bases in the middle. Per germline, CDR1 LNHDA and CDR2 SQIVND (reference sequence). The CDR3 sequence is 16 residues long. Methods used by the authors: It was from reference gene primer amplification that nucleated cell counts were estimated. Produced via immunoSEQ multiplex PCR; TCRdb's table is partial and in-frame only. V, J and clone size are those of that table, while D and trimming were read from the DNA. This table has under 200,000 clones, around four fifths appearing once. This TCR was recovered from a woman older than 75 with COVID-19, enrolled during active disease. This chain connects TRBV19 to TRBJ2-6; D gene ambiguous. The material sequenced was peripheral blood. The CDR3 region has the DNA TGTGCCAGTAGTTCTAGGCGCAGCTCTGGGGCCAACGTCCTGACTTTC. Protein: CASSSRRSSGANVLTF.